This T cell receptor beta chain is from a study of vaccination effects on CD4 cells after COVID-19. This clone was detected a few times. What it recognizes is unknown. Sequencing followed a ViraFEST assay step that expanded antigen-specific CD4+ T cells with viral peptide pools. Investigators separated out CD4+ T cells once approximately 9 days of culture had passed. Previously uninfected by SARS-CoV-2, the vaccine recipients also showed negative nucleocapsid antibodies. Around 2 million PBMC were placed in each well, which was supplemented with approximately 9.7 IU/ml IL-2 and 7.5 to 10 ug/ml peptides. Clones were read by immunoSEQ multiplex PCR, and TCRdb kept only the in-frame ones, dropping some. The top ten hold around 2.8% of the sample, which has tens of thousands of clones, approximately 76% seen once. The CDR3 has 17 amino acids. V was pared by 8 bases and J by 1 base, with 22 bases between. CDR1 and CDR2 (germline): WNHNN, SYGVQD (reference sequence).

The specimen comprised CD4+ T cells from PBMCs cultured with HCoV-NL63 spike peptides, sampled before COVID-19 vaccination. This TCR came from a human donor who received a COVID-19 vaccine. The chain carries TRBV10-1 and TRBJ2-3; the D gene is possibly TRBD2 (7 bases). CDR3 sequence reads: CASERGGGSAGTDTQYF. In nucleotides, the CDR3 is TGCGCCAGCGAGAGAGGGGGGGGCTCGGCTGGCACAGATACGCAGTATTTT.